This entry lists 26 T cell receptor beta chains sequenced from one sample in a study of OX40 agonist ivuxolimab in advanced cancers. The library came from the immunoSEQ multiplex PCR assay. TCRdb provides this immuneACCESS table in a form limited to in-frame rearrangements. Some clones are lacking; in checked studies, under half of them reflect an unresolved V gene, and why the rest are absent is not known. The sample contains approximately 44,000 clones, about 90% of them found a single time. 0.3% to 0.45% of the sample belongs to the ten largest clones. Sample: CD4+ or CD8+ T cells sorted from blood, taken in a trial of the OX40 agonist ivuxolimab. These receptors were taken from an adult with an advanced solid tumor such as melanoma, head and neck, liver or kidney cancer.

The genes are TRBV19 and TRBJ2-7; 7 bases agree with TRBD1. This CDR3 is 15 amino acids long. After removal of 7 bases from V and 4 bases from J, the junction contained 13 bases not matched to a gene. In germline, CDR1 is LNHDA, CDR2 SQIVND (reference sequence). The CDR3 DNA reads TGTGCCAGTAATGAAGGGGGCCGGGGTGGATACGAGCAGTACTTC. Protein: CASNEGGRGGYEQYF.

V and J are TRBV7-9 and TRBJ2-3; TRBD2 matches at 11 bases. The CDR3 is made up of 17 amino acids. V was pared by 4 bases and J by 5 bases, with 11 bases of the junction left unmatched. From germline, CDR1 is SEHNR and CDR2 FQNEAQ (reference sequence). CDR3 coding DNA: TGTGCCAGCAGCTCCCATGGGACTAGCGGAGTGGTAGATACGCAGTATTTT. It specifies CASSSHGTSGVVDTQYF.

The chain uses TRBV9 and TRBJ1-1; 7 bases fit TRBD1. CDR3 length equals 16 residues. CDR1 SGDLS and CDR2 YYNGEE come from the germline V gene. The junction had 11 bases not matched to a gene; V was cut back by 4 bases and J by 2 bases. This CDR3 is CASSPHVGGRNTEAFF. CDR3 in DNA: TGTGCCAGCAGCCCACACGTAGGGGGCAGAAACACTGAAGCTTTCTTT.

The rearrangement joins TRBV30 to TRBJ2-4; D is ambiguous. This CDR3 is built from 13 residues. CDR1 and CDR2 from the germline V gene are GTSNPN and SVGIG (reference sequence). The ends were cut back, 4 bases at V and 0 bases at J, with 7 bases in the middle. The CDR3 region has the DNA TGTGCCTGGACAACTCTAGCCAAAAACATTCAGTACTTC. Translated: CAWTTLAKNIQYF.

The V call is TRBV2, the J call TRBJ2-5, with TRBD2 identical over 12 bases. In germline, CDR1 is SNHLY, CDR2 FYNNEI. The length of the CDR3 is 15 residues. After removal of 5 bases from V and 5 bases from J, the junction contained 6 bases not matched to a gene. The CDR3 loop reads CASSPPSGRAETQYF. In DNA, the CDR3 is TGTGCCAGCAGTCCTCCTAGCGGGAGGGCCGAGACCCAGTACTTC.

The J gene is TRBJ2-4, the V gene TRBV9, with 7 nucleotides matching TRBD1. CDR3 length equals 18 residues. The germline V gene encodes CDR1 SGDLS and CDR2 YYNGEE. Trimming at V came to 3 bases and at J to 0 bases, leaving 12 bases not matched to a gene. The CDR3 coding sequence is TGTGCCAGCAGCGACCGGGACAGACCATTACTAGCCAAAAACATTCAGTACTTC. It specifies CASSDRDRPLLAKNIQYF.

This sequence joins TRBV10-3 and TRBJ1-2, with a weak D call TRBD1 (6 bases). In germline, CDR1 is ENHRY, CDR2 SYGVKD. V was trimmed by 0 bases and J by 6 bases, leaving 17 bases between them. CDR3 length equals 16 residues. The CDR3 DNA reads TGTGCCATCAGTGAGTCGTATCTAGAACAGGGAGATGGCTACACCTTC. Encoded protein: CAISESYLEQGDGYTF.

The chain uses TRBV4-3 and TRBJ1-1, with D unclear. The CDR3 is 14 residues long. V gave up 0 bases and J gave up 1 base, with 6 bases separating them. Germline CDR1 is LGHNA and CDR2 is YSLEER. The DNA for the CDR3 is TGCGCCAGCAGCCAAGATTTGAGGAACACTGAAGCTTTCTTT. Its protein is CASSQDLRNTEAFF.

This sequence joins TRBV18 and TRBJ1-4, with TRBD1 identical over 7 bases. The J segment lost 0 bases and the V segment lost 6 bases, leaving 7 bases of the junction unmatched. The germline gives CDR1 KGHSH, CDR2 LQKENI. The CDR3 is made up of 16 amino acids. Written as DNA, the CDR3 is TGTGCCAGCTCCCGGGACAGAAGTTCAACTAATGAAAAACTGTTTTTT. Translation: CASSRDRSSTNEKLFF.

This clone has a handful of counts. This chain links TRBV30 with TRBJ1-1; a weak D match, TRBD1 (5 bases). The CDR3 spans 11 residues. CDR1 and CDR2 from the germline V gene are GTSNPN and SVGIG (reference sequence). With 0 bases removed from V and 9 bases from J, the gap between germline ends came to 8 bases. CDR3 bases: TGTGCCTGGAGTGTTGGGGCAAAAGCTTTCTTT. Translating it yields CAWSVGAKAFF.

The chain is built from TRBV5-4 and TRBJ1-4; 7 positions agree with TRBD1. The V gene end was trimmed by 2 bases and the J gene end by 2 bases; junction bases not matched to a gene: 6. The germline gives CDR1 SGHNT, CDR2 YYREEE (reference sequence). The CDR3 covers 16 residues. The CDR3 nucleotides read TGTGCCAGCAGCTTAAAAACAGGGGTGACTAATGAAAAACTGTTTTTT. This encodes CASSLKTGVTNEKLFF.

The chain couples TRBV9 to TRBJ2-1, with no clear D. The V gene's germline CDR1 is SGDLS and CDR2 YYNGEE. Trimming left V 4 bases short and J 6 bases short, with 11 bases between. The CDR3 is made up of 13 amino acids. CDR3 loop: CASSPSTLNEQFF. CDR3 nucleotides: TGTGCCAGCAGCCCCTCGACCCTCAATGAGCAGTTCTTC.

The V and J genes are TRBV6-6 and TRBJ2-7, with 8 bases that match TRBD1. The CDR3 is 14 amino acids. The V and J ends lost 6 bases and 6 bases, in that order; junction bases with no gene match: 10. The germline V gene encodes CDR1 MNHNY and CDR2 SVGAGI (reference sequence). CDR3 nucleotides: TGTGCCAGCAGACCCCCGGACAGGGCGGCCGAGCAGTACTTC. Protein product: CASRPPDRAAEQYF.

The chain joins TRBV5-4 to TRBJ2-6; no reliable D call. Germline CDR1 and CDR2: SGHNT and YYREEE (reference sequence). CDR3 size: 15 residues. V shed 3 bases and J shed 4 bases, with 11 bases lying between them. CDR3 residues: CASSSLLSGANVLTF. The CDR3 DNA sequence: TGTGCCAGCAGCTCTCTCCTTTCGGGGGCCAACGTCCTGACTTTC.

The chain employs TRBV30 and TRBJ1-2; a possible D gene is TRBD1 (6 bases). The CDR3 is 14 amino acids. Per the germline V gene, CDR1 is GTSNPN and CDR2 is SVGIG (reference sequence). Trimming left V 4 bases short and J 2 bases short, with 14 bases between. The CDR3 nucleotides read TGTGCCTGGACCCCCGGGGGGGCGAACTATGGCTACACCTTC. Residues: CAWTPGGANYGYTF.

The V call is TRBV5-1, the J call TRBJ1-3, with a weak D call TRBD1 (6 bases). This CDR3 region has 15 residues. CDR1 and CDR2 (germline): SGHRS, YFSETQ. V shed 3 bases and J shed 5 bases, with 15 bases lying between them. CDR3 amino acids: CASSWISGTRNTIYF. In nucleotides, the CDR3 is TGCGCCAGCAGCTGGATCTCCGGGACACGAAACACCATATATTTT.

This chain connects TRBV7-3 to TRBJ1-1; D remains ambiguous. V lost 4 bases and J lost 0, with 6 bases in between. CDR3 length: 13 amino acids. Germline lookup yields CDR1 SGHTA and CDR2 FQGTGA. CDR3: CASSYGMNTEAFF. CDR3 bases: TGTGCCAGCAGCTACGGAATGAACACTGAAGCTTTCTTT. The full variable domain, its missing parts supplied by reference TRBV7-3 and TRBJ1-1, is GAGVSQTPSNKVTEKGKYVELRCDPISGHTALYWYRQSLGQGPEFLIYFQGTGAADDSGLPNDRFFAVRPEGSVSTLKIQRTERGDSAVYLCASSYGMNTEAFFGQGTRLTVV.

The V call is TRBV6-6, the J call TRBJ2-7; the D gene could be TRBD1 or TRBD2 (5 bases each). CDR1 is MNHNY, CDR2 SVGAGI, per germline (reference sequence). V was clipped by 6 bases and J by 7 bases, with 16 bases between them. The CDR3 has 13 amino acids. CDR3 sequence: CASSAPGPQEQYF. The CDR3 bases are TGTGCCAGCAGCGCCCCGGGGCCACAGGAGCAGTACTTC.

The chain has TRBV9 and TRBJ2-1; 10 bases are a match to TRBD1. Unmatched junction bases numbered 4, after V lost 0 bases and J lost 7 bases. The CDR3 is 15 residues long. Germline V gene data show CDR1 as SGDLS and CDR2 as YYNGEE. The CDR3: CASSVDPGQGNEQFF. The CDR3 nucleotides read TGTGCCAGCAGCGTAGATCCGGGACAGGGGAATGAGCAGTTCTTC.

The chain joins TRBV19 to TRBJ1-5, with D perhaps TRBD1 (5 bases). The CDR3 sequence is 15 residues long. The V gene's germline CDR1 is LNHDA and CDR2 SQIVND (reference sequence). Trimming took off 7 bases at V and 2 bases at J, with 15 bases between the two ends. CDR3 residues: CASTRMLGGNQPQHF. The CDR3 DNA follows: TGTGCCAGTACCAGAATGTTGGGGGGCAATCAGCCCCAGCATTTT.

The chain couples TRBV5-5 to TRBJ2-5, with 7 bases aligning to TRBD2. Per germline, CDR1 SGHKS and CDR2 YYEKEE (reference sequence). Trimming removed 4 bases from V and 3 bases from J; junction bases left unmatched: 3. The CDR3 sequence is 13 residues long. CDR3 coding DNA: TGTGCCAGCAGCCCCGGACTAGAAGAGACCCAGTACTTC. It yields the protein CASSPGLEETQYF.

CDR3 in DNA: TGTGCCAGCAGCCAAGATTCCGGGACCTTCTCTGGAAACACCATATATTTT. Amino acids: CASSQDSGTFSGNTIYF. This chain links TRBV4-2 with TRBJ1-3; weak D call: TRBD1 (5 bases). The germline V gene encodes CDR1 LGHNA and CDR2 YNFKEQ. V lost 0 bases to trimming and J lost 0 bases, with 12 bases between them. This CDR3 contains 17 residues.

Remarks on this clone: Mismatch with germline at one junction end may stem from a read error. This sequence joins TRBV7-7 and TRBJ2-3, with D perhaps being TRBD1 or TRBD2 (6 bases each). Per the germline V gene, CDR1 is SSHAT and CDR2 is FNYEAQ (reference sequence). This CDR3 comprises 15 residues. The CDR3 is CASSRGTPSTDTQYF. CDR3 DNA: TGTGCTAGCAGCCGGGGGACACCTAGCACAGATACGCAGTATTTT.

This chain joins TRBV6-1 and TRBJ1-5; TRBD1 aligns across 7 bases. CDR3 size: 14 residues. Germline CDR1 reads MNHNS; CDR2 reads SASEGT. Losses at the gene ends were 5 bases for V and 3 bases for J; bases not matched to a gene: 4. CDR3 region: CASSKTGSNQPQHF. CDR3 nucleotide sequence: TGTGCCAGCAGTAAGACAGGGTCCAATCAGCCCCAGCATTTT.

V is TRBV28 and J is TRBJ1-1; the D is unclear. V lost 2 bases, J lost 11 bases, and 12 bases lay in between. CDR1 is MDHEN and CDR2 is SYDVKM in the germline V gene. The CDR3 is 12 amino acids. The CDR3 protein is CASSLGPEVAFF. In DNA, the CDR3 is TGTGCCAGCAGTTTAGGACCCGAGGTGGCTTTCTTT.

The rearrangement joins TRBV6-1 to TRBJ1-1; D not certain. Germline CDR1 reads MNHNS; CDR2 reads SASEGT. The CDR3 covers 14 residues. V lost 0 bases to trimming and J lost 3 bases, with 8 bases between them. The CDR3 DNA is TGTGCCAGCAGTGAAGCGCCACCGTACACTGAAGCTTTCTTT. It codes for CASSEAPPYTEAFF.